This T cell receptor beta chain was sequenced for a study of response to subunit inactivated influenza vaccine. Looked up from germline, CDR1 is KGHSH and CDR2 is LQKENI. This CDR3 is 14 amino acids long. Trimming took off 1 base at V and 1 base at J, with 7 bases between the two ends. TCRdb called the RT-PCR reads again in MiXCR, with one record for every CDR3 protein. The sample has about 700,000 distinct CDR3 sequences; around a sixth are singletons. The TCR was taken from a man between 50 and 59 years old who received an inactivated influenza vaccine. This chain connects TRBV18 to TRBJ1-1; possible D gene TRBD1, 5 bases. Source: PBMCs from blood, taken 12 days after vaccination. CDR3 nucleotide sequence: TGTGCCAGCTCACCACAGGGGACGAACACTGAAGCTTTCTTT. Amino acid sequence: CASSPQGTNTEAFF.